These 27 T cell receptor beta chains were sequenced from one sample in a study of metastatic and nonmetastatic thyroid tumors. Thyroid surgery was preceded by no treatment in any patient. TCRdb called clones again from the PCR reads with MiXCR. Of around 16,000 clones listed, around 13% are singletons. Sequencing input: tumor tissue. These receptors were collected from a female donor with papillary thyroid cancer or a benign thyroid nodule (not recorded which). Some clones in this sample may be carry-over from other donors' samples.

This clone was counted at least ten times. The CDR3 here is CASSFGRAGELFF. DNA of the CDR3: TGTGCCAGCAGTTTCGGGCGGGCCGGGGAGCTGTTTTTT. This chain connects TRBV27 to TRBJ2-2; tentatively, D is TRBD2 (5 bases). The V end was cut by 3 bases, the J end by 6 bases, with 8 bases between. CDR3 length equals 13 residues. CDR1 and CDR2 from the germline V gene are MNHEY and SMNVEV (reference sequence).

This clone was picked up many times. This sequence joins TRBV5-5 and TRBJ1-4; D is uncertain. Germline CDR1 SGHKS, CDR2 YYEKEE (reference sequence). Trimming stripped 0 bases from V and 6 bases from J, with 15 bases between. The length of the CDR3 is 16 residues. The CDR3 sequence is CASSLVELGRDEKLFF. The DNA for the CDR3 is TGTGCCAGCAGCTTGGTTGAGCTCGGACGGGATGAAAAACTGTTTTTT.

This clone was counted ten times or more. The sample holds other DNA sequences that translate to the same CDR3. The rearrangement joins TRBV2 to TRBJ2-5; D perhaps matches TRBD1 (5 bases). Looked up from germline, CDR1 is SNHLY and CDR2 is FYNNEI. This CDR3 has 13 amino acids. Trimming stripped 0 bases from V and 7 bases from J, with 9 bases between. The CDR3: CASSEALQGTQYF. CDR3 nucleotides: TGTGCCAGCAGTGAAGCGCTGCAGGGGACCCAGTACTTC.

This clone showed up just a few times. The rearrangement joins TRBV6-1 to TRBJ2-2, with D possibly TRBD1 on 6 matching bases. The CDR3 sequence is 13 residues long. V lost 9 bases and J lost 3, with 11 bases in between. Looked up from germline, CDR1 is MNHNS and CDR2 is SASEGT. CDR3 residues: CARGAADTGELFF. Written as DNA, the CDR3 is TGTGCCAGGGGGGCAGCGGACACCGGGGAGCTGTTTTTT.

The chain has TRBV5-1 and TRBJ2-7; perhaps TRBD2 as D (5 bases). The CDR3 consists of 18 residues. The V end was cut by 0 bases, the J end by 6 bases, with 25 bases between. Germline V gene sequence: CDR1 SGHRS, CDR2 YFSETQ. CDR3 protein: CASSLGVTKALRGLEQYF. For the CDR3, the DNA is TGCGCCAGCAGCTTGGGTGTTACTAAGGCGTTACGGGGTCTCGAGCAGTACTTC.

This clone was counted at least ten times. The chain links TRBV28 to TRBJ1-5; D gene uncertain. CDR1 and CDR2 from the germline V gene are MDHEN and SYDVKM. The ends were cut back, 2 bases at V and 5 bases at J, with 13 bases in the middle. The CDR3 sequence is 15 residues long. CDR3 region: CASSLLARGDQPQHF. CDR3 bases: TGTGCCAGCAGTTTACTTGCCCGGGGAGATCAGCCCCAGCATTTT.

Regarding this clone: A single base separates this from a much larger clone, so it may be a read error. The chain uses TRBV20-1 and TRBJ2-3; 7 nucleotides align to TRBD1. This CDR3 contains 13 residues. V dropped 8 bases and J dropped 1; count of bases not matched to a gene: 6. The germline CDR1 and CDR2 sequences are DFQATT and SNEGSKA (reference sequence). DNA of the CDR3: TGCAGTTCACAAGACAGGGGCACAGATACGCAGTATTTT. Its protein is CSSQDRGTDTQYF.

This clone occurred many times. The rearrangement joins TRBV14 to TRBJ1-1; 12 bases are a match to TRBD1. V lost 5 bases to trimming and J lost 4 bases; unmatched junction nucleotides: 5. The CDR3 has 15 residues. The germline CDR1 and CDR2 sequences are SGHDN and FVKESK. The CDR3 bases are TGTGCCAGCAGCGCCCGGGACAGGGGGCGCACTGAAGCTTTCTTT. Residues: CASSARDRGRTEAFF. The whole variable domain, filled in from reference TRBV14 and TRBJ1-1, reads EAGVTQFPSHSVIEKGQTVTLRCDPISGHDNLYWYRRVMGKEIKFLLHFVKESKQDESGMPNNRFLAERTGGTYSTLKVQPAELEDSGVYFCASSARDRGRTEAFFGQGTRLTVV.

This clone was detected many times. The rearrangement links TRBV25-1 to TRBJ2-2, with TRBD2 as a possible D gene (6 bases). CDR3 length: 14 amino acids. CDR1 and CDR2 (germline): MGHDK, SYGVNS. Trimming removed 5 bases at V and 4 bases at J, with 11 bases between. CDR3 sequence reads: CASSSQGGTGELFF. CDR3 nucleotides: TGTGCCAGCAGTAGCCAGGGAGGCACCGGGGAGCTGTTTTTT.

This clone is classed as medium-sized. The chain carries TRBV13 and TRBJ2-3; D gene unclear. This CDR3 is 13 amino acids long. The germline V gene encodes CDR1 PRHDT and CDR2 FYEKMQ (reference sequence). The V gene lost 3 bases and the J gene lost 6 bases, with 10 bases spanning the gap. The CDR3 loop reads CASSFGRSDTQYF. The DNA for the CDR3 is TGTGCCAGCAGCTTTGGTAGGTCCGATACGCAGTATTTT.

This clone showed up many times. The rearrangement uses TRBV11-1 and TRBJ2-2; 8 bases match TRBD1. The ends lost 6 bases at V and 1 base at J; junction bases unmatched: 10. Germline V gene sequence: CDR1 SGHAT, CDR2 FQDESV (reference sequence). There are 17 residues in the CDR3. The CDR3 DNA is TGTGCCAGCAGAAGACGACAGGGGACACAGAACACCGGGGAGCTGTTTTTT. Its translation: CASRRRQGTQNTGELFF.

The chain is built from TRBV7-8 and TRBJ2-2, with D possibly matching TRBD2 (5 bases). Germline CDR1 SGHVS, CDR2 FQNEAQ. Trimming removed 2 bases from V and 4 bases from J, with 8 bases in between. The CDR3 totals 14 residues. The DNA for the CDR3 is TGTGCCAGCAGCTTAAGCGGCGCCACCGGGGAGCTGTTTTTT. Protein: CASSLSGATGELFF.

This clone was recorded many times. The rearrangement uses TRBV5-8 and TRBJ2-2, with TRBD1 as a possible D gene (5 bases). The V and J ends lost 1 base and 7 bases respectively, with 5 bases between them. CDR3 size: 12 residues. Germline lookup yields CDR1 SGHTS and CDR2 YDEGEE. CDR3 residues: CASSLQGGELFF. The CDR3 DNA reads as TGTGCCAGCAGCTTGCAGGGCGGGGAGCTGTTTTTT.

This clone was recorded many times. This chain uses TRBV5-1 with TRBJ1-5; maybe TRBD1 (6 bases). This CDR3 spans 14 amino acids. V dropped 5 bases and J dropped 4 bases, with 13 bases sitting between them. Germline V gives CDR1 SGHRS, CDR2 YFSETQ. The CDR3 DNA reads TGCGCCAGCAGGCAGGGGTCAGGTAATCAGCCCCAGCATTTT. Amino acids: CASRQGSGNQPQHF.

A note on this clone: Germline is not matched at one junction end, which may reflect a read error. This rearrangement joins TRBV18 to TRBJ1-5, with TRBD1 as a possible D gene (6 bases). The CDR3 spans 15 residues. In germline, CDR1 is KGHSH, CDR2 LQKENI. The CDR3 sequence: CASPPQPGQCQPQHF. The CDR3, as DNA: TGTGCCAGCCCACCACAACCTGGACAGTGTCAGCCCCAGCATTTT.

Many counts were recorded for this clone. This chain uses TRBV20-1 with TRBJ2-7, with D possibly TRBD2 on 6 matching bases. The CDR3 covers 14 residues. Germline V gives CDR1 DFQATT, CDR2 SNEGSKA (reference sequence). Deletions cut 3 bases from V and 1 base from J, with 13 bases between. The CDR3 sequence is CSASLSGASYEQYF. CDR3 bases: TGCAGTGCTAGCTTATCGGGAGCATCCTACGAGCAGTACTTC.

This clone was recorded many times. The chain combines TRBV5-1 with TRBJ2-2; weak D call: TRBD2 (6 bases). The germline gives CDR1 SGHRS, CDR2 YFSETQ. V was shortened by 0 bases and J by 4 bases, with 10 bases between the two germline ends. There are 15 residues in the CDR3. This CDR3 is CASSLDLASTGELFF. CDR3 coding DNA: TGCGCCAGCAGCTTGGACCTAGCGAGCACCGGGGAGCTGTTTTTT.

This clone is judged medium-sized. The chain carries TRBV5-1 and TRBJ1-2; the match to TRBD1 covers 7 bases. The CDR3 consists of 13 residues. Germline values: CDR1 SGHRS, CDR2 YFSETQ. Trimming took 4 bases from V and 3 from J; bases not matched to a gene: 3. DNA for the CDR3: TGCGCCAGCAGCGAGCAGGGGGACTATGGCTACACCTTC. Translating gives CASSEQGDYGYTF.

This clone was observed many times. Other nucleotide sequences from this sample produce the same CDR3. The chain couples TRBV7-6 to TRBJ2-7; 7 bases fit TRBD1. The CDR3 loop spans 14 amino acids. Germline CDR1 is SGHVS and CDR2 is FNYEAQ. With V trimmed by 1 base and J by 3 bases, 3 bases remained unmatched. This CDR3 is CASSLDAGGYEQYF. The CDR3 nucleotides are TGTGCCAGCAGCTTAGACGCAGGGGGCTACGAGCAGTACTTC.

This clone has at least ten counts. This sequence joins TRBV13 and TRBJ2-7; 7 positions match TRBD2. Germline CDR1 is PRHDT and CDR2 is FYEKMQ (reference sequence). The CDR3 extends over 12 amino acids. Trimming cost V 6 bases and J 6 bases; bases outside gene matches: 5. The CDR3 reads CASSRSGFEQYF. In nucleotides, the CDR3 is TGTGCCAGCAGTCGTAGCGGGTTCGAGCAGTACTTC.

This clone is medium-sized by share. The chain links TRBV20-1 to TRBJ1-1; D gene uncertain. The germline gives CDR1 DFQATT, CDR2 SNEGSKA (reference sequence). This CDR3 has 14 residues. The germline V and J ends were trimmed by 7 bases and 4 bases, with 19 bases remaining between them. The CDR3 nucleotides are TGCAGTGGTAGGGAGGGAGTGAGTGGCACTGAAGCTTTCTTT. It is translated as CSGREGVSGTEAFF.

The CDR3 sequence: CSARGGGRWVNEQFF. The CDR3 DNA reads TGCAGTGCTAGAGGTGGCGGGAGGTGGGTCAATGAGCAGTTCTTC. V gene TRBV20-1 combines with J gene TRBJ2-1, with TRBD2 matching 8 bases. The CDR3 covers 15 residues. The V and J ends lost 1 base and 6 bases, in that order; junction bases with no gene match: 8. Looked up from germline, CDR1 is DFQATT and CDR2 is SNEGSKA (reference sequence).

In this sample, this clone turned up a few times. The rearrangement uses TRBV6-1 and TRBJ1-6; TRBD1 agrees at 7 bases. This CDR3 region has 14 residues. Germline V gives CDR1 MNHNS, CDR2 SASEGT. With 7 bases clipped from V and 7 bases from J, the junction kept 7 bases outside the gene matches. In DNA, the CDR3 is TGTGCCAGCATGGGGGGACAGCTCAATTCACCCCTCCACTTT. It encodes CASMGGQLNSPLHF.

The J gene is TRBJ2-1, the V gene TRBV5-6; D remains ambiguous. V lost 4 bases and J 0 bases, leaving 8 bases between the germline ends. Germline V gene data show CDR1 as SGHDT and CDR2 as YYEEEE. There are 14 residues in the CDR3. CDR3 sequence (DNA): TGTGCCAGCAGCCGTGACACCTCCTACAATGAGCAGTTCTTC. This sequence encodes CASSRDTSYNEQFF.

This clone was detected a few times. This clone may be a read error of a much larger clone one base away. V is TRBV15 and J is TRBJ1-3; D possibly corresponds to TRBD1 (6 bases). Per the germline V gene, CDR1 is LNHNV and CDR2 is YYDKDF (reference sequence). The CDR3 length is 14 residues. The CDR3, as DNA: TGTGGCACCAGCAGGGGAGGGGTTGGAAACACCATATATTTT. Translating gives CGTSRGGVGNTIYF.

This clone was picked up a small number of times. This rearrangement joins TRBV7-2 to TRBJ2-7; 12 nucleotides match TRBD2. This CDR3 region has 15 residues. Trimming at V came to 1 base and at J to 5 bases, leaving 3 bases not matched to a gene. CDR1 is SGHTA, CDR2 FQGNSA, per germline. CDR3 sequence reads: CASSLGLAGANEQYF. The CDR3 DNA follows: TGTGCCAGCAGCTTAGGACTAGCGGGAGCGAACGAGCAGTACTTC.

This clone was observed many times. The V call is TRBV29-1, the J call TRBJ2-1, with D perhaps matching TRBD1 (6 bases). The CDR3 has 13 amino acids. Germline CDR1 SQVTM, CDR2 ANQGSEA. V lost 6 bases and J lost 8, with 17 bases in between. The CDR3 is CSVGTRITDEQFF. The CDR3 DNA sequence: TGCAGCGTCGGGACACGGATTACTGATGAGCAGTTCTTC.